A selection of T cell receptor beta chains follows, all from one sample in a study of blood T cell repertoires in COVID-19. Data came from immunoSEQ multiplex PCR; TCRdb stores just in-frame clones and leaves some out. The repertoire holds roughly 43,000 clones, with approximately 85% as singletons. The sequenced sample was peripheral blood. The receptors come from a human donor in a cohort sampled during active COVID-19. The donor label of this sample is uncertain. Each CDR3 is given with its conserved first and last residue.

j_gene	v_gene	CDR3aa
TRBJ2-3	TRBV5-4	CASSDQGAGDTQYF
TRBJ2-1	TRBV10-3	CAIRRGENEQFF
TRBJ2-3	TRBV4-1	CASSQAGTSTDTQYF
TRBJ2-7	TRBV5-1	CASSPDGQLASYEQYF
TRBJ1-5	TRBV7-3	CASSTTGTGGASASNQPQHF
TRBJ1-2	TRBV27	CASSSPSGNNYGYTF
TRBJ1-5	TRBV19	CASSHPGTGGQPQHF
TRBJ2-5	TRBV7-2	CASSWRTGSQETQYF
TRBJ2-3	TRBV27	CASSLGLPSTDTQYF
TRBJ2-2	TRBV29-1	CSVVELAGLTGELFF
TRBJ2-6	TRBV29-1	CSVGTPGGANVLTF
TRBJ1-2	TRBV5-1	CASSQRQEPLTF
TRBJ1-1	TRBV3-1/TRBV3-2	CASSQESGRGPPEAFF
TRBJ2-5	TRBV19	CASSNSGGLTQYF
TRBJ2-6	TRBV19	CASAAYSGANVLTF
TRBJ1-5	TRBV2	CASSALEQPQHF
TRBJ2-3	TRBV3-1/TRBV3-2	CASSPSGGPGADTQYF
TRBJ2-1	TRBV4-1	CASSQGVTSGGISYNEQFF
TRBJ1-5	TRBV19	CASSALNDQPQHF
TRBJ2-5	TRBV7-9	CASSLRSLQETQYF
TRBJ2-7	TRBV28	CASSPSGTSHVEQYF
TRBJ2-5	TRBV27	CASGPTAQETQYF
TRBJ2-3	TRBV6-6	CASSSGSTYTDTQYF
TRBJ1-1	TRBV11-2	CASSLIRPGTEAFF
TRBJ1-2	TRBV3-1/TRBV3-2	CASSLGDYGYTF
TRBJ1-2	TRBV12-3/TRBV12-4	CASSYPGGYTF
TRBJ2-3	TRBV3-1/TRBV3-2	CASSPQTDTQYF
TRBJ2-1	TRBV15	CATSGESGTGANEQFF
TRBJ2-1	TRBV24-1	CATSDFSGYNEQFF
TRBJ2-7	TRBV4-1	CASSHAGQGSEQYF
TRBJ1-3	TRBV7-4	CASSLIQGVSGNTIYF